A single sample gave rise to the 20 T cell receptor delta chains below, sequenced in a study of gamma-delta T cells after stem cell transplantation. TCRdb fed the RT-PCR reads into CATT to redo clone calling. The sample gives roughly 1,500 delta-chain clones, roughly 1.8% of which show up once; roughly 65% is in the top ten. Sequenced: gamma-delta T cells. These receptors all stem from a human donor. It is not recorded whose cells these are; they may come from a transplant donor.

This clone was found a few times. The protein that TCRdb holds for this DNA derives from a much larger clone and differs from the translated DNA at residue 8, which likely indicates a read error; the protein shown here is translated from the DNA. The genes are TRDV1 and TRDJ1, with TRDD3 as a possible D gene (6 bases). Germline V gene sequence: CDR1 TSWWSYY, CDR2 QGS. There are 19 residues in the CDR3. V lost 3 bases and J lost 5, with 28 bases in between. The CDR3 loop is CALGEEPPYRTGPRDKLIF. CDR3 sequence (DNA): TGTGCTCTTGGGGAGGAACCTCCCTACCGAACTGGGCCACGGGATAAACTCATCTTT.

This clone was seen more than once but under ten times. A read error is likely here: a far larger clone is one base away. This specimen includes other DNA sequences encoding the same CDR3. This chain connects TRDV2 to TRDJ1; 12 nucleotides align to TRDD3. The CDR3 consists of 15 residues. Germline CDR1 reads GEAIGNYY; CDR2 reads EKD. J was trimmed by 7 bases and V by 3 bases; bases with no gene match: 8. CDR3 DNA sequence: TGTGCCTGTGACCCCTTACTGGGGGATACTGGTAAACTCATCTTT. Translating gives CACDPLLGDTGKLIF.

Within the sample, this clone is hyperexpanded. The identical CDR3 is also encoded by other nucleotide sequences in the sample. This chain joins TRDV1 and TRDJ1; a possible D gene is TRDD2 (8 bases). The CDR3 covers 19 residues. The V gene's germline CDR1 is TSWWSYY and CDR2 QGS. V lost 5 bases, J lost 3 bases, and 28 bases lay in between. In DNA form, the CDR3 reads TGTGCTCTTGGGACCCCCTTCCTAATACTGGGGAACGGGGCCGATAAACTCATCTTT. This sequence encodes CALGTPFLILGNGADKLIF.

There are a few counts of this clone. The protein that TCRdb holds for this DNA derives from a much larger clone and differs from the translated DNA at residue 10, which likely indicates a read error; the protein shown here is translated from the DNA. The chain carries TRDV2 and TRDJ1, with no clear D. Trimming pared 0 bases from V and 3 bases from J, leaving 13 bases between. The germline gives CDR1 GEAIGNYY, CDR2 EKD. This CDR3 region has 15 residues. The CDR3 DNA sequence: TGTGCCTGTGACACCGTATCTCAAAACGCCGATAAACTCATCTTT. Its protein product is CACDTVSQNADKLIF.

This clone has more than one count but fewer than ten. The TCRdb protein comes from a much larger clone and disagrees with this DNA's translation at residue 7, likely due to a read error; the protein given here is derived from the DNA. The rearrangement links TRDV2 to TRDJ1, with D maybe TRDD3 (5 bases). Deletions cut 3 bases from V and 4 bases from J, with 23 bases between. This CDR3 spans 17 amino acids. Germline assignment: CDR1 GEAIGNYY and CDR2 EKD. The CDR3 loop reads CACDGIGARIKNDKLIF. DNA for the CDR3: TGTGCCTGTGACGGGATTGGCGCCCGTATAAAAAACGATAAACTCATCTTT.

On this clone itself: This likely stems from a read error, as it lies one base from a far larger clone. Other DNA variants within this sample encode the same CDR3. The CDR3 region has the DNA TGTGCCTTTGGAAACTTCCCCCTTAACACCGATAAACTCATCTTT. Its protein is CAFGNFPLNTDKLIF. The chain carries TRDV3 and TRDJ1; possibly TRDD2 for D (5 bases). V was pared by 2 bases and J by 0 bases, with 16 bases between. This CDR3 contains 15 residues. Per the germline V gene, CDR1 is TVYSNPD and CDR2 is GDNSRS (reference sequence).

As to this clone: The protein TCRdb lists belongs to a much larger clone and differs from this DNA's translation at residue 7, which points to a read error; the protein shown is made from the DNA. The rearrangement joins TRDV2 to TRDJ1; no firm D call. The CDR3 runs 15 residues. V shed 0 bases and J shed 0 bases, with 10 bases lying between them. Germline values: CDR1 GEAIGNYY, CDR2 EKD. This chain's CDR3 is CACDTVPQNTDKLIF. CDR3 nucleotides: TGTGCCTGTGACACCGTACCTCAAAACACCGATAAACTCATCTTT.

The V call is TRDV2, the J call TRDJ1, with 8 bases that match TRDD3. CDR3 size: 17 residues. J was trimmed by 0 bases and V by 2 bases; bases with no gene match: 10. CDR1 is GEAIGNYY, CDR2 EKD, per germline. CDR3 amino acids: CACDKLLLGAYTDKLIF. As DNA, the CDR3 is TGTGCCTGTGACAAGTTACTACTGGGGGCCTACACCGATAAACTCATCTTT.

A note on this clone: A far bigger clonotype differs at one base, so this is likely a read error. The same CDR3 is also encoded by other DNA sequences in this sample. The genes are TRDV2 and TRDJ1; 9 nucleotides align to TRDD3. This CDR3 region has 16 residues. Germline V gene data show CDR1 as GEAIGNYY and CDR2 as EKD. The CDR3 coding sequence is TGTGCCTGTGACGTACTGGGGGAGAAATACACCGATAAACTTATCTTT. Amino acids: CACDVLGEKYTDKLIF.

This clone was detected a few times. TCRdb pairs this DNA with a much larger clone's protein that differs at residue 16, likely a read error; the protein shown was translated from the DNA. This sequence joins TRDV2 and TRDJ1; 12 bases agree with TRDD3. Germline-derived CDR1 and CDR2 are GEAIGNYY and EKD. The CDR3 consists of 19 residues. CDR3 coding DNA: TGTGCCTGTGACACACTATATGCTGGGGGATACGAAAACACCGATAGACTCATCTTT. Protein: CACDTLYAGGYENTDRLIF.

The sample holds a few counts of this clone. A read error is likely here: a far larger clone is one base away. Other DNA sequences of this sample code for an identical CDR3. The chain joins TRDV2 to TRDJ1, with D possibly being TRDD3 (6 bases). Germline V gene sequence: CDR1 GEAIGNYY, CDR2 EKD. This CDR3 comprises 19 residues. V was shortened by 0 bases and J by 2 bases, with 24 bases between the two germline ends. The CDR3 here is CACDTMGTTGGTITDKLIF. As DNA, the CDR3 is TGTGCCTGTGACACCATGGGAACAACAGGGGGAACCATTACCGATAAACTCATCTTT.

Points on this clone: One base separates it from a far larger clone, so it is likely a read error. Distinct nucleotide sequences in the sample also encode this CDR3. The rearrangement joins TRDV2 to TRDJ1, with 8 bases fitting TRDD3. Germline assignment: CDR1 GEAIGNYY and CDR2 EKD. V trimming: 0 bases; J trimming: 3 bases; junction bases outside the gene matches: 11. The CDR3 runs to 17 residues. DNA of the CDR3: TGTGCCTGTGACACCCTCGATGGTGGGGGATCAGCCGATAAACTCATCTTT. It is translated as CACDTLDGGGSADKLIF.

This clone was seen only a few times. The chain couples TRDV2 to TRDJ1; 8 bases match TRDD3. There are 15 residues in the CDR3. V lost 4 bases to trimming and J lost 0 bases; unmatched junction nucleotides: 6. CDR1 GEAIGNYY and CDR2 EKD come from the germline V gene. This CDR3 is CACDKLGAYTDKLIF. The CDR3 coding sequence is TGTGCCTGTGATAAACTGGGGGCCTACACCGATAAACTCATCTTT.

The table lists this clone with a few counts. A read error is likely here: a far larger clone is one base away. Other nucleotide sequences in the sample specify the same CDR3. The chain couples TRDV2 to TRDJ1; D unclear. This CDR3 has 15 amino acids. The germline V and J ends were trimmed by 1 base and 0 bases, with 11 bases remaining between them. The germline gives CDR1 GEAIGNYY, CDR2 EKD. CDR3 residues: CACDTVSQNTDKLIF. As DNA, the CDR3 is TGTGCCTGTGACACTGTATCTCAAAACACCGATAAACTCATCTTT.

This clone was picked up a small number of times. The TCRdb protein, from a much larger clone, departs from this DNA's translation at residue 13, likely by read error; the protein shown derives from the DNA. The gene calls are TRDV2 and TRDJ1, with D possibly TRDD3 on 6 matching bases. The length of the CDR3 is 18 residues. V was trimmed by 0 bases and J by 4 bases, leaving 23 bases between them. Germline assignment: CDR1 GEAIGNYY and CDR2 EKD. CDR3 in amino acids: CACDTVLGTPLYIDKLIF. The CDR3 DNA sequence: TGTGCCTGTGACACCGTTCTGGGGACGCCCTTGTACATCGATAAACTCATCTTT.

This clone was seen a handful of times. For this DNA, TCRdb reports the protein of a much larger clone, which diverges at residue 9, most likely from a read error; the protein presented here is translated directly from the DNA. The chain joins TRDV2 to TRDJ1; D is uncertain. The germline CDR1 and CDR2 sequences are GEAIGNYY and EKD. The CDR3 is 16 amino acids. With 0 bases removed from V and 3 bases from J, the gap between germline ends came to 16 bases. CDR3 in DNA: TGTGCCTGTGACACCCCGGGTCCCTCCCCACCCGATAAACTCATCTTT. This codes for CACDTPGPSPPDKLIF.

The sample holds a few counts of this clone. A read error likely explains this, since a far larger clone differs by one base. This CDR3 is also generated by other DNA sequences in the sample. The V call is TRDV2, the J call TRDJ1; 8 positions match TRDD3. CDR3 size: 17 residues. Germline CDR1 is GEAIGNYY and CDR2 is EKD. Written as DNA, the CDR3 is TGTGCCTGTGACACGGTAGCTGGGGGACCCTACACCGATAAGCTCATCTTT. This gives the protein CACDTVAGGPYTDKLIF.

The rearrangement links TRDV2 to TRDJ1; D uncertain. CDR1 and CDR2 from the germline V gene are GEAIGNYY and EKD. This CDR3 has 13 residues. V dropped 3 bases and J dropped 0 bases, with 7 bases sitting between them. The CDR3 sequence is CACDFLDTDKLIF. The CDR3 bases are TGTGCCTGTGACTTTCTGGACACCGATAAACTCATCTTT.

This clone qualifies as large. The sample carries other DNA sequences with the same CDR3. The chain carries TRDV2 and TRDJ1; 9 positions agree with TRDD3. V was pared by 4 bases and J by 0 bases, with 8 bases of the junction left unmatched. This CDR3 comprises 16 residues. The germline CDR1 and CDR2 sequences are GEAIGNYY and EKD. The CDR3 DNA follows: TGTGCCTGTGATCCGTTAACTGGGGGACACACCGATAAACTCATCTTT. It codes for CACDPLTGGHTDKLIF.

Points on this clone: TCRdb attributes to this sequence the protein of a much larger clone, which differs from the DNA translation at residue 8; a read error is likely, and the protein displayed is translated from the DNA. The rearrangement uses TRDV2 and TRDJ1; D possibly corresponds to TRDD3 (5 bases). This CDR3 has 17 residues. Germline assignment: CDR1 GEAIGNYY and CDR2 EKD. V shed 3 bases and J shed 6 bases, with 25 bases lying between them. The CDR3 sequence is CACDAAGQVGTRNKLIF. CDR3 nucleotides: TGTGCCTGTGACGCCGCCGGCCAGGTGGGGACAAGGAATAAACTCATCTTT.